A single sample gave rise to the 27 T cell receptor beta chains below, sequenced in a study of Tregs in tolerant kidney transplant recipients. The repertoire was sequenced with immunoSEQ multiplex PCR; TCRdb's copy has only in-frame clones and lacks some. The sample holds 50,000 to 80,000 clones, 98% seen once. Sequencing was performed on Tregs from blood, taken before the transplant. The receptors derive from a human donor who received a combined kidney and bone marrow transplant.

The V call is TRBV27, the J call TRBJ2-1, with TRBD2 matching 11 bases. Losses at the gene ends were 5 bases for V and 5 bases for J; bases not matched to a gene: 14. Germline V lookup: CDR1 MNHEY, CDR2 SMNVEV (reference sequence). CDR3 length equals 18 residues. CDR3: CASSLKRLAGGANNEQFF. CDR3 sequence (DNA): TGTGCCAGCAGTCTCAAGAGGCTAGCGGGGGGTGCCAACAATGAGCAGTTCTTC.

This chain connects TRBV29-1 to TRBJ1-2; no clear D gene. Trimming left V 4 bases short and J 8 bases short, with 11 bases between. The CDR3 loop spans 11 amino acids. Germline V gene sequence: CDR1 SQVTM, CDR2 ANQGSEA. The CDR3 protein is CSVGRVGGYTF. CDR3 nucleotide sequence: TGCAGCGTTGGGAGGGTCGGCGGCTACACCTTC.

This clone was recorded once. This chain uses TRBV5-1 with TRBJ2-2; 12 bases fit TRBD2. CDR1 SGHRS and CDR2 YFSETQ come from the germline V gene. This CDR3 spans 18 amino acids. Unmatched junction bases numbered 11, after V lost 3 bases and J lost 5 bases. CDR3 sequence reads: CASSWSSGRAGRTGELFF. In nucleotides, the CDR3 is TGCGCCAGCAGCTGGTCTAGCGGGAGGGCCGGTCGGACCGGGGAGCTGTTTTTT.

The chain recombines TRBV5-1 with TRBJ2-1, with D tentatively TRBD1 (5 bases). The CDR3 consists of 17 residues. The germline CDR1 and CDR2 sequences are SGHRS and YFSETQ. The V and J ends lost 5 bases and 0 bases respectively, with 18 bases between them. The CDR3 protein is CASRPEGALSSYNEQFF. The CDR3 DNA sequence: TGCGCCAGCAGGCCCGAAGGGGCCTTAAGCTCCTACAATGAGCAGTTCTTC.

The genes are TRBV28 and TRBJ1-2, with TRBD1 matching 7 bases. Trimming removed 7 bases from V and 8 bases from J; junction bases left unmatched: 13. The CDR3 is made up of 14 amino acids. Germline V CDR1 and CDR2: MDHEN, SYDVKM. The CDR3 DNA reads as TGTGCCAGCAATAAAAGGGGGCTCGAATCGGGCTACACCTTC. Translated, it gives CASNKRGLESGYTF.

J is TRBJ2-5 and V is TRBV27; D unresolved. This CDR3 spans 14 amino acids. Germline CDR1 reads MNHEY; CDR2 reads SMNVEV (reference sequence). The V end was cut by 4 bases, the J end by 2 bases, with 11 bases between. In nucleotides, the CDR3 is TGTGCCAGCAGTTCCCAGTACAGACAAGAGACCCAGTACTTC. Translation gives CASSSQYRQETQYF.

The CDR3 sequence is CASRHVNSYEQYF. The CDR3 bases are TGTGCCAGCCGACATGTAAACTCCTACGAGCAGTACTTC. The chain employs TRBV25-1 and TRBJ2-7; D gene uncertain. This CDR3 contains 13 residues. Germline lookup yields CDR1 MGHDK and CDR2 SYGVNS. V was clipped by 8 bases and J by 0 bases, with 11 bases between them.

J is TRBJ2-3 and V is TRBV5-1; TRBD1 aligns across 7 bases. The CDR3 is 16 residues long. In germline, CDR1 is SGHRS, CDR2 YFSETQ. V shed 2 bases and J 0 bases; nucleotides not matched to a gene: 6. The CDR3 DNA follows: TGCGCCAGCAGCTTAGTAGGGACAGATAGCACAGATACGCAGTATTTT. Its translation is CASSLVGTDSTDTQYF.

V is TRBV27 and J is TRBJ1-1; D is unresolved. V was cut by 1 base and J by 5 bases, with 11 bases left in between. The CDR3 totals 14 residues. Germline V gene data show CDR1 as MNHEY and CDR2 as SMNVEV (reference sequence). CDR3 protein: CASSLWSGMTEAFF. CDR3 in DNA: TGTGCCAGCAGTTTATGGAGCGGGATGACTGAAGCTTTCTTT.

This clone has a single count. This sequence joins TRBV28 and TRBJ2-2, with unresolved D. The V gene lost 2 bases and the J gene lost 0 bases, with 13 bases spanning the gap. The CDR3 sequence is 17 residues long. CDR1 and CDR2 from the germline V gene are MDHEN and SYDVKM. CDR3 nucleotides: TGTGCCAGCAGTTTAGTTCTCGGAGTCACGAACACCGGGGAGCTGTTTTTT. It encodes CASSLVLGVTNTGELFF.

V gene TRBV7-2 combines with J gene TRBJ2-7; 8 bases align to TRBD2. V lost 4 bases, J lost 2 bases, and 4 bases stayed unmatched. This CDR3 has 14 amino acids. CDR1 and CDR2 from the germline V gene are SGHTA and FQGNSA. CDR3 sequence (DNA): TGTGCCAGCAGCTCGCAGCGGGGGACCTACGAGCAGTACTTC. Amino acids: CASSSQRGTYEQYF.

The rearrangement uses TRBV5-1 and TRBJ2-3, with TRBD2 matching over 7 bases. With V trimmed by 4 bases and J by 3 bases, 5 bases remained unmatched. This CDR3 is 14 amino acids long. Per germline, CDR1 SGHRS and CDR2 YFSETQ. The CDR3: CASSLGGFTDTQYF. In nucleotides, the CDR3 is TGCGCCAGCAGCCTGGGAGGGTTTACAGATACGCAGTATTTT.

This chain uses TRBV9 with TRBJ2-5; 7 bases agree with TRBD2. The CDR3 has 16 residues. CDR1 and CDR2 from the germline V gene are SGDLS and YYNGEE. After removal of 4 bases from V and 3 bases from J, the junction contained 12 bases not matched to a gene. The CDR3 here is CASSTVPSRGEETQYF. In DNA, the CDR3 is TGTGCCAGCAGCACTGTCCCATCCCGGGGGGAAGAGACCCAGTACTTC.

The genes are TRBV7-3 and TRBJ2-1; 9 bases line up with TRBD1. V was clipped by 6 bases and J by 1 base; unmatched bases: 4. CDR3 length: 15 amino acids. Germline CDR1 and CDR2: SGHTA and FQGTGA. The CDR3 DNA sequence: TGTGCCAGCAGACAGACAGGGGGATCCTACAATGAGCAGTTCTTC. Its translation: CASRQTGGSYNEQFF.

CDR3: CATGGREGNEQFF. CDR3 bases: TGTGCCACCGGTGGGCGGGAGGGCAATGAGCAGTTCTTC. The chain employs TRBV11-3 and TRBJ2-1; the match to TRBD2 covers 9 bases. From germline, CDR1 is SGHNT and CDR2 YENEEA. The CDR3 has 13 residues. V lost 10 bases and J lost 6; bases outside the gene matches: 7.

J is TRBJ2-2 and V is TRBV28; D is unclear. Trimming stripped 5 bases from V and 0 bases from J, with 13 bases between. This CDR3 is 16 amino acids long. Germline CDR1 MDHEN, CDR2 SYDVKM. In DNA, the CDR3 is TGTGCCAGCAGTCCCGCGACATACTCGAACACCGGGGAGCTGTTTTTT. Translated, it gives CASSPATYSNTGELFF.

This chain links TRBV15 with TRBJ2-2; a weak D match, TRBD1 (5 bases). CDR1 and CDR2 (germline): LNHNV, YYDKDF (reference sequence). The CDR3 is 16 residues long. The V end was cut by 2 bases, the J end by 1 base, with 11 bases between. The CDR3 nucleotides are TGTGCCACCAGCAGAACCAGGGCTCAGAACACCGGGGAGCTGTTTTTT. The encoded protein is CATSRTRAQNTGELFF.

This chain joins TRBV2 and TRBJ1-2; D ambiguous. The germline gives CDR1 SNHLY, CDR2 FYNNEI. Trimming pared 4 bases from V and 4 bases from J, leaving 13 bases between. The CDR3 sequence is 14 residues long. The CDR3 DNA sequence: TGTGCCAGCAGTGTGGACGGGGTAGTCTATGGCTACACCTTC. Its protein is CASSVDGVVYGYTF.

This rearrangement joins TRBV19 to TRBJ2-3, with 7 bases matching TRBD1. Looked up from germline, CDR1 is LNHDA and CDR2 is SQIVND (reference sequence). The V gene end was trimmed by 6 bases and the J gene end by 2 bases; junction bases not matched to a gene: 11. The CDR3 runs 16 residues. The CDR3 sequence is CASSETTGRATDTQYF. In DNA, the CDR3 is TGTGCCAGTAGCGAAACGACAGGGCGGGCCACAGATACGCAGTATTTT.

The chain has TRBV4-1 and TRBJ2-1; TRBD1 might be the D (6 bases). Germline CDR1 reads MGHRA; CDR2 reads YSYEKL. Trimming took off 3 bases at V and 9 bases at J, with 9 bases between the two ends. The length of the CDR3 is 12 residues. This CDR3 is CASSHRGSEQFF. The DNA for the CDR3 is TGCGCCAGCAGCCACAGGGGAAGTGAGCAGTTCTTC.

The CDR3 protein is CASSADRGIIDTQYF. The CDR3 coding sequence is TGTGCCAGCAGCGCTGACAGGGGTATTATTGATACGCAGTATTTT. J is TRBJ2-3 and V is TRBV2, with TRBD1 matching over 8 bases. Germline V CDR1 and CDR2: SNHLY, FYNNEI. The CDR3 loop spans 15 amino acids. Unmatched junction bases numbered 11, after V lost 6 bases and J lost 6 bases.

V usage is TRBV5-6 and J usage is TRBJ2-7; 14 nucleotides align to TRBD2. Per the germline V gene, CDR1 is SGHDT and CDR2 is YYEEEE. V gave up 1 base and J gave up 3 bases; unmatched junction bases: 9. CDR3 size: 18 residues. CDR3 protein: CASSLRGLAGGIVYEQYF. The CDR3 DNA sequence: TGTGCCAGCAGCTTGAGAGGACTAGCGGGAGGAATAGTCTACGAGCAGTACTTC.

This clone was seen only once. The chain recombines TRBV6-5 with TRBJ2-6; 7 nucleotides line up with TRBD1. The CDR3 sequence is 16 residues long. Germline-derived CDR1 and CDR2 are MNHEY and SVGAGI. V shed 2 bases and J 3 bases; nucleotides not matched to a gene: 4. DNA for the CDR3: TGTGCCAGCAGTTACAAGACAGGGAATGGGGCCAACGTCCTGACTTTC. This codes for CASSYKTGNGANVLTF.

CDR3 region: CASSSDRGWGDQPQHF. The CDR3 coding sequence is TGTGCCAGCAGCTCCGACAGGGGATGGGGTGATCAGCCCCAGCATTTT. V is TRBV7-2 and J is TRBJ1-5; the match to TRBD1 covers 8 bases. The CDR3 contains 16 residues. V was pared by 4 bases and J by 5 bases, with 10 bases of the junction left unmatched. The germline gives CDR1 SGHTA, CDR2 FQGNSA.

The V gene is TRBV7-2, the J gene TRBJ1-3; 7 positions agree with TRBD1. The CDR3 sequence is 14 residues long. The V segment lost 5 bases and the J segment 8 bases; nucleotides outside the gene matches: 9. Germline V gene data show CDR1 as SGHTA and CDR2 as FQGNSA. CDR3 sequence: CASSPRQGWDTIYF. CDR3 sequence (DNA): TGTGCCAGCAGCCCAAGACAGGGCTGGGACACCATATATTTT.

J is TRBJ1-1 and V is TRBV19; D remains unclear. The CDR3 covers 14 residues. The germline CDR1 and CDR2 sequences are LNHDA and SQIVND (reference sequence). Trimming took 4 bases from V and 0 from J, leaving 9 bases between them. CDR3 sequence (DNA): TGTGCCAGTAGTACCCCCTCCCTGAACACTGAAGCTTTCTTT. Its protein product is CASSTPSLNTEAFF.

The chain is built from TRBV19 and TRBJ2-3, with D perhaps TRBD2 (6 bases). Germline CDR1 reads LNHDA; CDR2 reads SQIVND (reference sequence). The germline V and J ends were trimmed by 6 bases and 6 bases, with 10 bases remaining between them. The CDR3 spans 12 residues. CDR3 protein: CASSSLADTQYF. The CDR3 DNA is TGTGCCAGTAGCAGTCTAGCGGATACGCAGTATTTT. Using reference TRBV19 and TRBJ2-3 for the parts outside the CDR3, the full variable domain is DGGITQSPKYLFRKEGQNVTLSCEQNLNHDAMYWYRQDPGQGLRLIYYSQIVNDFQKGDIAEGYSVSREKKESFPLTVTSAQKNPTAFYLCASSSLADTQYFGPGTRLTVL.